This TCR beta chain was sequenced during a study of blood T cell repertoires in COVID-19. Produced via immunoSEQ multiplex PCR; TCRdb's table is partial and in-frame only. This sample carries more than 50,000 clones, 90% of them seen once, and the ten largest clones take just under 8.5%. The sequenced material came from peripheral blood. The clonotype comes from a woman between 40 and 55 years old with active COVID-19.

In DNA, the CDR3 is TGTGCCAGCAGTTTGACTAGAATGAACACTGAAGCTTTCTTT. Its protein is CASSLTRMNTEAFF. The chain is built from TRBV27 and TRBJ1-1; D is undetermined. Trimming pared 3 bases from V and 0 bases from J, leaving 8 bases between. This CDR3 is 14 amino acids long. Per the germline V gene, CDR1 is MNHEY and CDR2 is SMNVEV (reference sequence).